What follows describes a single TCR beta chain. Its cognate antigen is unknown. The source of the sample is a study of OX40 agonist ivuxolimab in advanced cancers. In the study overall: The diagnoses of dose-escalation patients were hepatocellular carcinoma, melanoma, renal cell or head and neck cancer. Study results and caveats: Low normalized T-cell clonal expansion was also seen in some nonresponders.

Sequenced by immunoSEQ multiplex PCR; TCRdb stores in-frame clones only, minus some. The data hold some 44,000 clones, with about four fifths observed a single time. The CDR3 runs to 13 residues. Germline CDR1 and CDR2: MNHEY and SMNVEV (reference sequence). V lost 1 base and J 3 bases, leaving 6 bases between the germline ends. The genes are TRBV27 and TRBJ1-1; the D is unclear. The input for sequencing was CD4+ or CD8+ T cells sorted from blood, taken in a trial of the OX40 agonist ivuxolimab. This TCR was sampled from an adult with an advanced solid tumor such as melanoma, head and neck, liver or kidney cancer. Written as DNA, the CDR3 is TGTGCCAGCAGTTTATTGAGGTACACTGAAGCTTTCTTT. Its translation: CASSLLRYTEAFF.